This T cell receptor beta chain was profiled in a study of T and B cells in COVID-19 patients. From blood, about 240-550 ng of genomic DNA served as TRB template. Multiplex PCR with BIOMED2 TRB-A/B primer pools amplified TRB rearrangements. TCRdb reprocessed the multiplex PCR reads via MiXCR and lists one record per CDR3 protein. The sample includes thousands of distinct CDR3 sequences, 20% to 30% of them seen just once. Sample: blood. The receptor was derived from a human donor with active COVID-19.

The CDR3 coding sequence is TGTGCCAGCAGAACAGGGCTGCATTCACCCCTCCACTTT. It specifies CASRTGLHSPLHF. The chain couples TRBV4-2 to TRBJ1-6; weak D call: TRBD1 (6 bases). This CDR3 has 13 amino acids. The V gene lost 6 bases and the J gene lost 8 bases, with 11 bases spanning the gap. Germline-derived CDR1 and CDR2 are LGHNA and YNFKEQ.